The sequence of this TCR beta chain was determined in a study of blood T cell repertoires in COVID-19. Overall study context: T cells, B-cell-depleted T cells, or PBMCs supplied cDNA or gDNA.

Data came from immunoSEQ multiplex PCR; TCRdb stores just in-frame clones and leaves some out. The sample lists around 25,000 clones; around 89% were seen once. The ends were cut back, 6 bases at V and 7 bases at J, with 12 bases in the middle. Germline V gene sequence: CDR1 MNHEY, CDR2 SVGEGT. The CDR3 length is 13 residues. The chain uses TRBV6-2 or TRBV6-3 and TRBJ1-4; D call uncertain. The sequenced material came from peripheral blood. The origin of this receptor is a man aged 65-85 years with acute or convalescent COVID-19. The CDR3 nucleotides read TGTGCCAGCAGCCGCGGGGAGGGTGAAAAACTGTTTTTT. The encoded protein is CASSRGEGEKLFF.